These T cell receptor beta chains were read from a single sample in a study of CD8 T cells in Susac syndrome. TCRdb reprocessed the immunoSEQ multiplex PCR reads with MiXCR, giving one entry per CDR3 protein. The sample consists of 250,000 to 300,000 distinct CDR3 sequences, around 89% of them appearing once. Input material: CD8+ T cells from PBMCs. These receptor sequences come from a human donor with multiple sclerosis. Both conserved end residues are part of each CDR3. Each record gives: clone size, V gene, D gene, J gene, CDR3 DNA, CDR3 protein. A D gene is named only where the DNA matches it firmly. Some rows have no size entry. The others give once, few or many, or a class for an expanded clone.

size: .
V: TRBV6-1
D: TRBD2
J: TRBJ2-7
DNA: TGTGCCAGCAGTGAATATGAGCGGGGGGTATACGAGCAGTACTTC
CDR3: CASSEYERGVYEQYF

size: .
V: TRBV28
D: .
J: TRBJ1-1
DNA: TGTGCCAGCAGACACAGGATTAACAGAAAAGCTTTCTTT
CDR3: CASRHRINRKAFF

size: .
V: TRBV28
D: .
J: TRBJ1-5
DNA: TGTGCCAGCAGTTTACCACGACAGGCGGGGCAGCCCCAGCATTTT
CDR3: CASSLPRQAGQPQHF

size: once
V: TRBV4-1
D: TRBD2
J: TRBJ2-5
DNA: TGCGCCAGCAGCCAACCACCCGGGGGGGAAGAGACCCAGTACTTC
CDR3: CASSQPPGGEETQYF

size: .
V: TRBV19
D: .
J: TRBJ1-5
DNA: TGTGCCAGTAGCCGGACGGCCGCTAGCAATCAGCCCCAGCATTTT
CDR3: CASSRTAASNQPQHF

size: once
V: TRBV12-5
D: .
J: TRBJ2-1
DNA: TGTGCTAGTGGTTTAGGCGATACAGGGAGGGTAGTGTACAATGAGCAGTTCTTC
CDR3: CASGLGDTGRVVYNEQFF

size: .
V: TRBV19
D: .
J: TRBJ2-1
DNA: TGTGCCAGTAGTACTTCGACTAGAGGCTCCTACAATGAGCAGTTCTTC
CDR3: CASSTSTRGSYNEQFF

size: .
V: TRBV30
D: .
J: TRBJ2-7
DNA: TGTGCCTGGAGTGACCAATGGCTGGTCGAGCAGTACTTC
CDR3: CAWSDQWLVEQYF

size: .
V: TRBV24-1
D: TRBD1
J: TRBJ2-3
DNA: TGTGCCACCAGTGGACCGGGACAGGGGATAGATACGCAGTATTTT
CDR3: CATSGPGQGIDTQYF

size: .
V: TRBV19
D: TRBD1
J: TRBJ2-7
DNA: TGTGCCAGTAGTATTGGGACAGGGGCCTACGAGCAGTACTTC
CDR3: CASSIGTGAYEQYF

size: .
V: TRBV4-1
D: TRBD2
J: TRBJ2-3
DNA: TGCGCCAGCTCCAAAGTGCTAGCGGGGGCCCATCGAACAGATACGCAGTATTTT
CDR3: CASSKVLAGAHRTDTQYF

size: .
V: TRBV6-1
D: .
J: TRBJ2-3
DNA: TGTGCCAGCAGTGAGGAGGCGGGGGCGCCAGATACGCAGTATTTT
CDR3: CASSEEAGAPDTQYF

size: .
V: TRBV10-3
D: TRBD1
J: TRBJ1-3
DNA: TGTGCCATCAGTGAGCCAGGGGGTGCTGGAAACACCATATATTTT
CDR3: CAISEPGGAGNTIYF

size: .
V: TRBV6-6
D: .
J: TRBJ1-2
DNA: TGTGCCAGCTCCTTAGGGTGGGGAAACAACTATGGCTACACCTTC
CDR3: CASSLGWGNNYGYTF

size: .
V: TRBV29-1
D: .
J: TRBJ1-1
DNA: TGCAGCGTTGACACTGAAGCTTTCTTT
CDR3: CSVDTEAFF

size: .
V: TRBV12-3/TRBV12-4
D: .
J: TRBJ2-4
DNA: TGTGCCAGCAGGAACAGGTTGGACATTCAGTACTTC
CDR3: CASRNRLDIQYF

size: .
V: TRBV9
D: TRBD1
J: TRBJ1-6
DNA: TGTGCCAGCAGCGAACAGGGGGCTGGTAATTCACCCCTCCACTTT
CDR3: CASSEQGAGNSPLHF

size: .
V: TRBV20-1
D: .
J: TRBJ1-5
DNA: TGCAGTGCTAGGATGAGAGACCGGTGGGTCAAGCCCCAGCATTTT
CDR3: CSARMRDRWVKPQHF

size: .
V: TRBV9
D: .
J: TRBJ2-1
DNA: TGTGCCAGCAGCCAGGGGGGCCTTGTGAATGAGCAGTTCTTC
CDR3: CASSQGGLVNEQFF

size: .
V: TRBV6-4
D: .
J: TRBJ2-2
DNA: TGTGCCAGCAGTCACAGGTCAGGAGACACCGGGGAGCTGTTTTTT
CDR3: CASSHRSGDTGELFF

size: .
V: TRBV7-2
D: .
J: TRBJ2-1
DNA: TGTGCCAGCAGCTTAGGCCTCCAGGAGCAGTTCTTC
CDR3: CASSLGLQEQFF

size: .
V: TRBV12-3/TRBV12-4
D: .
J: TRBJ2-1
DNA: TGTGCCAGCAGTCTCCAGCCGGGCAATGAGCAGTTCTTC
CDR3: CASSLQPGNEQFF

size: .
V: TRBV7-8
D: TRBD2
J: TRBJ2-1
DNA: TGTGCCAGCAGCTATTATCGTGGGACTAGCGGCTATGAGCAGTTCTTC
CDR3: CASSYYRGTSGYEQFF

size: .
V: TRBV14
D: .
J: TRBJ2-7
DNA: TGTGCCAGCAGCCAGGTCCCGCAGGACCTATACTCCTACGAGCAGTACTTC
CDR3: CASSQVPQDLYSYEQYF

size: .
V: TRBV6-6
D: TRBD2
J: TRBJ2-1
DNA: TGTGCCAGCAGTCGACTCACTAGCGGGAGCCGCAATGAGCAGTTCTTC
CDR3: CASSRLTSGSRNEQFF